The T cell receptor (beta chain) described here comes from a study of blood T cells in healthy people across ages. The CDR3 is made up of 15 amino acids. Trimming took 0 bases from V and 4 from J, leaving 13 bases between them. Germline V gene lookup returns CDR1 SGHDT and CDR2 YYEEEE. Then a second PCR, running roughly 7 to 11 cycles, was carried out with a sample-barcoded 5' primer and a J-beta primer mix. MiXCR, applied by TCRdb to the 5' RACE reads, yields one record per CDR3 protein. The sample records approximately 2,000,000 distinct CDR3 sequences, about two fifths being singletons. Sequences were obtained from blood. The TCR was taken from a human donor in good health. V gene TRBV5-6 combines with J gene TRBJ2-5; D possibly matches TRBD1 or TRBD2 (6 bases each). The CDR3, as DNA: TGTGCCAGCAGCTTGGGTACAGGGAGGTCAGAGACCCAGTACTTC. Translation gives CASSLGTGRSETQYF. The whole variable domain, filled in from reference TRBV5-6 and TRBJ2-5, reads DAGVTQSPTHLIKTRGQQVTLRCSPKSGHDTVSWYQQALGQGPQFIFQYYEEEERQRGNFPDRFSGHQFPNYSSELNVNALLLGDSALYLCASSLGTGRSETQYFGPGTRLLVL.